The 15 T cell receptor beta chains below all came from one sample that was sequenced in a study of T cell responses to AZD1222 COVID-19 vaccine. The table came from immunoSEQ multiplex PCR; TCRdb's copy has only in-frame clones and leaves some out. The data contain 40,000 to 55,000 clones, 85% to 90% of them singletons. Sequences were derived from peripheral blood, sampled 28 days after the second AZD1222 dose. The origin of the receptors is an adult who received the AZD1222 COVID-19 vaccine.

A single count supports this clone. The chain employs TRBV9 and TRBJ2-1; no firm D call. Looked up from germline, CDR1 is SGDLS and CDR2 is YYNGEE. The CDR3 covers 15 residues. Trimming removed 0 bases at V and 2 bases at J, with 9 bases between. The CDR3 region is CASSVVSGAYNEQFF. DNA for the CDR3: TGTGCCAGCAGCGTAGTTTCTGGGGCCTACAATGAGCAGTTCTTC.

The chain recombines TRBV4-1 with TRBJ2-7; the D is unclear. V was clipped by 5 bases and J by 2 bases, with 10 bases between them. This CDR3 contains 13 residues. The germline V gene encodes CDR1 MGHRA and CDR2 YSYEKL. CDR3 nucleotides: TGCGCCAGCAGCTTTCGGGCAACCTACGAGCAGTACTTC. Translation: CASSFRATYEQYF.

The chain couples TRBV18 to TRBJ1-1, with D unresolved. Germline CDR1 reads KGHSH; CDR2 reads LQKENI. Trimming took off 4 bases at V and 1 base at J, with 10 bases between the two ends. CDR3 length equals 14 residues. CDR3: CASSQSVKNTEAFF. CDR3 in DNA: TGTGCCAGCTCACAATCGGTAAAGAACACTGAAGCTTTCTTT.

The V gene is TRBV28, the J gene TRBJ1-4; D uncertain. Germline CDR1 reads MDHEN; CDR2 reads SYDVKM. The CDR3 has 13 amino acids. The V end lost 6 bases, the J end lost 4 bases, and 9 bases lay between the germline ends. CDR3 nucleotide sequence: TGTGCCAGCAGGCGGCAGCATAATGAAAAACTGTTTTTT. Protein: CASRRQHNEKLFF. Drawing the rest from reference TRBV28 and TRBJ1-4, the complete variable domain is DVKVTQSSRYLVKRTGEKVFLECVQDMDHENMFWYRQDPGLGLRLIYFSYDVKMKEKGDIPEGYSVSREKKERFSLILESASTNQTSMYLCASRRQHNEKLFFGSGTQLSVL.

The chain joins TRBV3-1 (or the pseudogene TRBV3-2) to TRBJ2-3, with TRBD2 matching over 11 bases. The CDR3 covers 19 residues. Germline V gene lookup returns CDR1 LGHDT and CDR2 YNNKEL (reference sequence). Losses at the gene ends were 0 bases for V and 4 bases for J; bases not matched to a gene: 12. The CDR3 spells CASSQERGTSGMRPDTQYF. The CDR3 DNA follows: TGTGCCAGCAGCCAAGAAAGGGGGACTAGCGGTATGCGGCCAGATACGCAGTATTTT.

The gene calls are TRBV9 and TRBJ2-5, with 7 bases matching TRBD1. Germline V gene sequence: CDR1 SGDLS, CDR2 YYNGEE. V lost 4 bases to trimming and J lost 2 bases; unmatched junction nucleotides: 11. The CDR3 runs to 16 residues. CDR3 in amino acids: CASSPRRDSYQETQYF. In nucleotides, the CDR3 is TGTGCCAGCAGCCCGCGAAGGGACAGCTATCAAGAGACCCAGTACTTC.

The chain joins TRBV2 to TRBJ2-7, with D possibly TRBD1 on 6 matching bases. This CDR3 is built from 16 residues. Germline V gene data show CDR1 as SNHLY and CDR2 as FYNNEI. Trimming took 0 bases from V and 7 from J, leaving 19 bases between them. The CDR3 loop is CASSEAGRAGVKEQYF. The CDR3 nucleotides read TGTGCCAGCAGTGAAGCCGGTCGGGCAGGGGTGAAAGAGCAGTACTTC.

The chain uses TRBV4-1 and TRBJ2-7; TRBD2 matches 13 bases. CDR1 and CDR2 (germline): MGHRA, YSYEKL. The CDR3 covers 15 residues. Trimming removed 4 bases from V and 6 bases from J; junction bases left unmatched: 6. Here the CDR3 reads CASSPTSGRTGEQYF. In DNA form, the CDR3 reads TGCGCCAGCAGCCCGACTAGCGGGAGGACGGGCGAGCAGTACTTC.

Comment on this clone: Compared with germline, one end of the junction differs, possibly owing to a read error. CDR3 DNA: TGTGCCAGCTCACCACCGTTCGAATTC. Protein: CASSPPFEF. J is TRBJ2-7 and V is TRBV18; unclear D gene. Germline lookup yields CDR1 KGHSH and CDR2 LQKENI. CDR3 length: 9 residues.

The rearrangement links TRBV5-8 to TRBJ2-1; 11 bases are a match to TRBD2. The CDR3 extends over 17 amino acids. The germline V gene encodes CDR1 SGHTS and CDR2 YDEGEE. Trimming removed 0 bases from V and 7 bases from J; junction bases left unmatched: 9. The CDR3 DNA follows: TGTGCCAGCAGCTTGGAATGGGGACTAGCGGTTTTAAATGAGCAGTTCTTC. Translation gives CASSLEWGLAVLNEQFF.

The V and J genes are TRBV2 and TRBJ2-3; D might be TRBD2 (6 bases). The V end lost 6 bases, the J end lost 2 bases, and 18 bases lay between the germline ends. The CDR3 spans 16 residues. CDR1 SNHLY and CDR2 FYNNEI come from the germline V gene. DNA of the CDR3: TGTGCCAGCAGAACGCCCCGGGACTTTGACACAGATACGCAGTATTTT. Translated: CASRTPRDFDTDTQYF.

This rearrangement joins TRBV4-2 to TRBJ2-7, with D uncertain. Trimming removed 1 base at V and 2 bases at J, with 15 bases between. The CDR3 length is 16 residues. CDR1 is LGHNA, CDR2 YNFKEQ, per germline. This CDR3 reads CASSQVIARGPYEQYF. In nucleotides, the CDR3 is TGTGCCAGCAGCCAAGTGATTGCCCGCGGACCCTACGAGCAGTACTTC.

The chain combines TRBV5-6 with TRBJ1-5; D is uncertain. Germline lookup yields CDR1 SGHDT and CDR2 YYEEEE. The CDR3 is 13 amino acids. V lost 1 base, J lost 1 base, and 3 bases lay in between. The CDR3 loop is CASSLYSNQPQHF. The CDR3 bases are TGTGCCAGCAGCTTGTACAGCAATCAGCCCCAGCATTTT.

This rearrangement joins TRBV2 to TRBJ2-5, with D perhaps given as TRBD1 or TRBD2 (5 bases each). With 2 bases removed from V and 5 bases from J, the gap between germline ends came to 15 bases. Germline CDR1 reads SNHLY; CDR2 reads FYNNEI. CDR3 length equals 15 residues. DNA of the CDR3: TGTGCCAGCAGTGAAAATGGGGGTTCTCCGGAGACCCAGTACTTC. Residues: CASSENGGSPETQYF.

The rearrangement joins TRBV5-5 to TRBJ1-4; 7 positions match TRBD1. The J segment lost 7 bases and the V segment lost 0 bases, leaving 3 bases of the junction unmatched. This CDR3 has 14 residues. Germline CDR1 SGHKS, CDR2 YYEKEE (reference sequence). The CDR3 loop reads CASSLGQGGEKLFF. CDR3 nucleotides: TGTGCCAGCAGCTTGGGTCAGGGGGGTGAAAAACTGTTTTTT.